The 2 T cell receptor beta chains given below trace back to one sample, sequenced in a study of blood T cell repertoires in COVID-19. The protocol was immunoSEQ multiplex PCR, while the TCRdb copy is restricted to in-frame clones and leaves out a portion. Of more than 150,000 clones in the sample, 80% to 90% were seen once. Source material: peripheral blood. These receptors all come from a woman aged 80 or over with COVID-19, enrolled during active disease.

J is TRBJ2-3 and V is TRBV2; perhaps TRBD1 as D (7 bases). The CDR3 runs to 16 residues. Deletions cut 6 bases from V and 1 base from J, with 17 bases between. Germline V gene data show CDR1 as SNHLY and CDR2 as FYNNEI. CDR3 in DNA: TGTGCCAGCAGGCACAGGGGAGGAGAGGGCACAGATACGCAGTATTTT. Amino acids: CASRHRGGEGTDTQYF.

V gene TRBV7-6 combines with J gene TRBJ2-3; no reliable D call. Trimming took off 1 base at V and 1 base at J, with 6 bases between the two ends. In germline, CDR1 is SGHVS, CDR2 FNYEAQ. The length of the CDR3 is 14 residues. CDR3 DNA sequence: TGTGCCAGCAGCTTAGGTACAGGCACAGATACGCAGTATTTT. Translation: CASSLGTGTDTQYF.